What follows are 8 T cell receptor beta chains derived from one specimen sequenced in a study of shared clonotypes between healthy human individuals. Repertoires were generated with immunoSEQ multiplex PCR, while TCRdb's copy carries only in-frame clones and drops some. The sample lists some 690,000 clones, roughly 88% occurring once. The sample taken for sequencing was memory CD8+ T cells from PBMCs. Subset described: CD45RO+ cells pooled with CCR7-negative TemRA cells. The receptors shown here come from a man younger than 35 in good health. Some clones in this sample may be carry-over from other donors' samples.

J is TRBJ2-5 and V is TRBV7-9, with D unresolved. Per the germline V gene, CDR1 is SEHNR and CDR2 is FQNEAQ (reference sequence). This CDR3 contains 15 residues. The V end lost 5 bases, the J end lost 1 base, and 14 bases lay between the germline ends. CDR3 DNA sequence: TGTGCCAGCAGCACCACCTCAGGTTCCCAAGAGACCCAGTACTTC. Encoded protein: CASSTTSGSQETQYF.

The chain carries TRBV9 and TRBJ1-4; maybe TRBD1 (5 bases). This CDR3 has 14 amino acids. The V end lost 0 bases, the J end lost 7 bases, and 10 bases lay between the germline ends. Germline V CDR1 and CDR2: SGDLS, YYNGEE. CDR3 in DNA: TGTGCCAGCAGCGTAGCTGGCGGGGGTGAAAAACTGTTTTTT. Translation gives CASSVAGGGEKLFF.

This chain joins TRBV6-5 and TRBJ2-1; D remains ambiguous. Germline V gene data show CDR1 as MNHEY and CDR2 as SVGAGI. The CDR3 covers 15 residues. Between the trimmed V and J ends, which lost 0 bases and 2 bases, there was a span of 8 bases. The CDR3, as DNA: TGTGCCAGCAGTTACTCGTTCGGCGCCTACAATGAGCAGTTCTTC. As protein: CASSYSFGAYNEQFF.

The count of this clone is one. This chain connects TRBV13 to TRBJ2-3; D tentatively fits TRBD1 or TRBD2 (5 bases each). Germline CDR1 reads PRHDT; CDR2 reads FYEKMQ (reference sequence). There are 13 residues in the CDR3. V lost 4 bases and J lost 2, with 7 bases in between. The chain's CDR3 is CASSWGITDTQYF. The CDR3 bases are TGTGCCAGCAGCTGGGGGATCACAGATACGCAGTATTTT.

This clone came up once. This sequence joins TRBV6-1 and TRBJ2-5; D remains unclear. With 2 bases removed from V and 4 bases from J, the gap between germline ends came to 5 bases. The germline V gene encodes CDR1 MNHNS and CDR2 SASEGT. The CDR3 runs 12 residues. The CDR3 DNA is TGTGCCAGCAGTGAAATCGGAGAGACCCAGTACTTC. Protein: CASSEIGETQYF.

A word on this clone: Other DNA sequences in the sample encode the same CDR3. The V and J genes are TRBV6-5 and TRBJ2-7; D is undetermined. Between the trimmed V and J ends, which lost 0 bases and 6 bases, there was a span of 6 bases. This CDR3 has 12 amino acids. CDR1 and CDR2 from the germline V gene are MNHEY and SVGAGI. The DNA for the CDR3 is TGTGCCAGCAGTTACTCTGGTGGCGAGCAGTACTTC. Translating it yields CASSYSGGEQYF.

The rearrangement links TRBV9 to TRBJ2-1, with TRBD2 identical over 8 bases. The junction had 10 bases not matched to a gene; V was cut back by 4 bases and J by 1 base. Germline assignment: CDR1 SGDLS and CDR2 YYNGEE. The CDR3 extends over 17 amino acids. CDR3 sequence reads: CASSYTKSGSSYNEQFF. The CDR3 DNA reads as TGTGCCAGCAGCTACACAAAGAGCGGGAGTTCCTACAATGAGCAGTTCTTC.

This clone was observed once. CDR3 DNA: TGCGCCAGCAGCCTGCTCGGGAGCTCCTACAATGAGCAGTTCTTC. Translation: CASSLLGSSYNEQFF. The chain has TRBV5-1 and TRBJ2-1; TRBD2 is a possible D gene (6 bases). The CDR3 contains 15 residues. Germline CDR1 SGHRS, CDR2 YFSETQ. V shed 4 bases and J shed 0 bases, with 11 bases lying between them.